A single sample is the source of the 9 T cell receptor beta chains below, sequenced in a study of control samples from healthy donors and cancer patients. Some clones are missing from TCRdb's copy, which holds only in-frame ones; the method was immunoSEQ multiplex PCR. The sample holds 75,000 to 100,000 clones, roughly 78% seen once. The specimen sequenced was blood. Every receptor here comes from a man aged 55-75 years in good health.

The chain uses TRBV20-1 and TRBJ2-3, with D unresolved. Per germline, CDR1 DFQATT and CDR2 SNEGSKA (reference sequence). Trimming took off 5 bases at V and 2 bases at J, with 2 bases between the two ends. This CDR3 has 10 residues. The CDR3 DNA reads TGCAGTGCTTACACAGATACGCAGTATTTT. It encodes CSAYTDTQYF.

Only a few counts were recorded for this clone. The chain has TRBV24-1 and TRBJ2-1, with TRBD2 matching over 8 bases. This CDR3 region has 17 residues. V lost 4 bases and J lost 5; bases outside the gene matches: 12. Looked up from germline, CDR1 is KGHDR and CDR2 is SFDVKD. The CDR3 DNA reads as TGTGCCACCAGTGAGGGAAGGGGCGGGAGGAACCACAATGAGCAGTTCTTC. It is translated as CATSEGRGGRNHNEQFF.

CDR3 in amino acids: CASSKRGPSGANVLTF. CDR3 DNA sequence: TGTGCCAGTAGTAAGCGGGGGCCCTCTGGGGCCAACGTCCTGACTTTC. This chain joins TRBV19 and TRBJ2-6, with 8 bases identical to TRBD2. The CDR3 contains 16 residues. V dropped 4 bases and J dropped 0; count of bases not matched to a gene: 2. The germline CDR1 and CDR2 sequences are LNHDA and SQIVND (reference sequence).

The chain couples TRBV6-1 to TRBJ2-5; D is unclear. CDR1 is MNHNS and CDR2 is SASEGT in the germline V gene. The CDR3 covers 15 residues. The ends were cut back, 2 bases at V and 0 bases at J, with 10 bases in the middle. CDR3 in amino acids: CASSELVWDQETQYF. The DNA of the CDR3 is TGTGCCAGCAGTGAATTGGTCTGGGACCAAGAGACCCAGTACTTC.

This clone was observed a handful of times. The CDR3 spells CASSDRANNEQFF. CDR3 coding DNA: TGTGCCAGCAGTGACAGGGCTAACAATGAGCAGTTCTTC. The chain carries TRBV6-4 and TRBJ2-1; no clear D gene. The CDR3 spans 13 residues. The germline gives CDR1 MRHNA, CDR2 SNTAGT. Trimming stripped 2 bases from V and 5 bases from J, with 7 bases between.

This rearrangement joins TRBV6-1 to TRBJ2-3; 9 nucleotides match TRBD1. The CDR3 consists of 16 residues. The germline gives CDR1 MNHNS, CDR2 SASEGT. V was pared by 4 bases and J by 6 bases, with 11 bases of the junction left unmatched. The CDR3 loop is CASSVADRGLGDTQYF. CDR3 in DNA: TGTGCCAGCAGTGTGGCTGACAGGGGGTTGGGGGATACGCAGTATTTT.

This clone occurred a few times. The chain combines TRBV12-5 with TRBJ2-7, with D perhaps TRBD1 (5 bases). Trimming pared 7 bases from V and 0 bases from J, leaving 22 bases between. The CDR3 has 17 residues. From germline, CDR1 is LGHNT and CDR2 FRNRAP. CDR3 DNA: TGTGCTAGTGTCCCCCTACCCAGGGTACTCCCCTCCTACGAGCAGTACTTC. It encodes CASVPLPRVLPSYEQYF.

As concerns this clone: Other DNA sequences in the same sample also yield this CDR3. The chain carries TRBV2 and TRBJ2-3, with D possibly being TRBD1 or TRBD2 (5 bases each). Trimming pared 2 bases from V and 3 bases from J, leaving 12 bases between. CDR3 length: 15 amino acids. CDR1 and CDR2 (germline): SNHLY, FYNNEI. The CDR3 sequence is CASSEWGTRTDTQYF. The CDR3 region has the DNA TGTGCCAGCAGTGAATGGGGGACGAGGACAGATACGCAGTATTTT.

The chain employs TRBV30 and TRBJ1-4, with 12 bases lining up with TRBD1. Per germline, CDR1 GTSNPN and CDR2 SVGIG (reference sequence). Unmatched junction bases numbered 4, after V lost 0 bases and J lost 11 bases. The CDR3 length is 14 residues. CDR3 sequence: CAWSVGTGGLKLFF. Here the CDR3 DNA reads TGTGCCTGGAGTGTAGGGACAGGGGGCTTGAAACTGTTTTTT. Supplemented by reference TRBV30 and TRBJ1-4, the full variable domain reads SQTIHQWPATLVQPVGSPLSLECTVEGTSNPNLYWYRQAAGRGLQLLFYSVGIGQISSEVPQNLSASRPQDRQFILSSKKLLLSDSGFYLCAWSVGTGGLKLFFGSGTQLSVL.